This TCR beta chain was captured in a study of T-cell reconstitution after alpha-beta-depleted transplantation in children. The germline V and J ends were trimmed by 1 base and 0 bases, with 13 bases remaining between them. Germline V gives CDR1 SGHTA, CDR2 FQGTGA. The CDR3 length is 17 residues. Unique molecular identifiers were incorporated when the TCRbeta library was constructed. TCRdb itself ran the PCR reads through MiXCR, one entry per CDR3 protein. This table has 450,000 to 600,000 distinct CDR3 sequences, approximately 16% appearing once. The TCR sequence derives from a human donor who donated a stem cell graft to a child with acute lymphoblastic leukemia. The sample was PBMCs from the stem cell graft donor, taken from the stem cell graft. This chain joins TRBV7-3 and TRBJ1-5; D possibly corresponds to TRBD1 (5 bases). CDR3 DNA sequence: TGTGCCAGCAGCTTAAAGCGGCCAGGGCCTAGCAATCAGCCCCAGCATTTT. Encoded protein: CASSLKRPGPSNQPQHF.